These 18 T cell receptor beta chains were sequenced from one sample in a study of human T cells and chemical hapten exposure. This sample's time point: patch test 3, about 24 weeks after DPC sensitization. Treatment indicated: therapeutic diphenylcyclopropenone sensitization with weekly scalp DPC. TCRdb analysed the RACE reads with MiXCR anew, one entry per CDR3 protein. The sample lists some 91,000 distinct CDR3 sequences; roughly 27% were seen once. This material consisted of whole blood, taken in connection with sensitization to the hapten diphenylcyclopropenone (DPC). The receptors here all came from a man aged 40-50 years with alopecia areata. Some clones in this sample may be carry-over from other donors' samples.

V usage is TRBV12-3 or TRBV12-4 and J usage is TRBJ2-3; 7 bases map to TRBD2. The junction had 6 bases not matched to a gene; V was cut back by 2 bases and J by 1 base. The CDR3 is made up of 16 amino acids. The CDR3 nucleotides read TGTGCCAGCAGTTTATATTCTAGCGGTGGCACAGATACGCAGTATTTT. Its protein product is CASSLYSSGGTDTQYF.

The rearrangement uses TRBV27 and TRBJ1-1; 7 bases are shared with TRBD1. J lost 7 bases, V lost 3 bases, and 8 bases had no gene match. The germline V gene has CDR1 MNHEY and CDR2 SMNVEV (reference sequence). This CDR3 has 14 residues. The CDR3 loop reads CASSFTGRGREAFF. In nucleotides, the CDR3 is TGTGCCAGCAGTTTTACAGGGAGGGGGCGTGAAGCTTTCTTT.

J is TRBJ2-5 and V is TRBV20-1; TRBD1 aligns across 8 bases. This CDR3 has 13 residues. Germline V gives CDR1 DFQATT, CDR2 SNEGSKA (reference sequence). The trim removed 7 bases at V and 4 bases at J, leaving 8 bases unmatched. Written as DNA, the CDR3 is TGCAGTGACGCCGGACAGGGAGGAGAGACCCAGTACTTC. This codes for CSDAGQGGETQYF.

The sample holds a few counts of this clonotype. The chain carries TRBV11-2 and TRBJ2-7; D not certain. This CDR3 has 15 amino acids. Trimming cost V 5 bases and J 6 bases, with 20 bases left between them. Germline V CDR1 and CDR2: SGHAT, FQNNGV. The CDR3 loop is CASSAQRGSPGEQYF. CDR3 DNA: TGTGCCAGCAGCGCCCAAAGAGGCTCGCCTGGCGAGCAGTACTTC.

This clonotype was observed at least ten times. The chain recombines TRBV6-2 or TRBV6-3 with TRBJ2-3, with TRBD2 identical over 11 bases. V trimming: 5 bases; J trimming: 0 bases; junction bases outside the gene matches: 4. This CDR3 comprises 16 residues. Germline V CDR1 and CDR2: MNHEY, SVGEGT. The CDR3 is CASSDGLAGSTDTQYF. DNA of the CDR3: TGTGCCAGCAGTGACGGACTAGCGGGTAGCACAGATACGCAGTATTTT.

This clonotype was observed many times. CDR3: CASSGAAYEQYF. CDR3 sequence (DNA): TGCGCCAGCAGTGGGGCGGCCTACGAGCAGTACTTC. The chain carries TRBV4-1 and TRBJ2-7; tentatively, D is TRBD1 (5 bases). The length of the CDR3 is 12 residues. V lost 6 bases, J lost 2 bases, and 8 bases lay in between. Germline CDR1 and CDR2: MGHRA and YSYEKL.

This clonotype was observed a few times. This rearrangement joins TRBV6-2 or TRBV6-3 to TRBJ1-1; TRBD1 matches at 8 bases. J lost 8 bases, V lost 9 bases, and 17 bases had no gene match. The CDR3 sequence is 15 residues long. The germline V gene has CDR1 MNHEY and CDR2 SVGEGT. Written as DNA, the CDR3 is TGTGCCAGTAACCCGGGACAGGTACCTATTTCAGAAGCTTTCTTT. Residues: CASNPGQVPISEAFF.

The CDR3 region is CASSSGGASYEQYF. Here the CDR3 DNA reads TGTGCCAGCAGCTCAGGGGGGGCCTCCTACGAGCAGTACTTC. V and J are TRBV7-9 and TRBJ2-7; D assignment may be TRBD1 or TRBD2 (7 bases each). The V end lost 4 bases, the J end lost 0 bases, and 10 bases lay between the germline ends. The CDR3 totals 14 residues. Germline-derived CDR1 and CDR2 are SEHNR and FQNEAQ (reference sequence).

The chain combines TRBV18 with TRBJ2-5, with TRBD2 matching 9 bases. CDR1 is KGHSH and CDR2 is LQKENI in the germline V gene. Trimming took 6 bases from V and 2 from J; bases not matched to a gene: 4. The CDR3 is 14 residues long. CDR3 sequence: CASSPSGTQETQYF. The CDR3 DNA follows: TGTGCCAGCTCGCCTAGCGGGACTCAAGAGACCCAGTACTTC.

This clonotype came up a few times. This chain links TRBV20-1 with TRBJ2-3; a weak D match, TRBD1 (8 bases). Germline-derived CDR1 and CDR2 are DFQATT and SNEGSKA (reference sequence). The CDR3 consists of 15 residues. The CDR3 nucleotides are TGCGCCCAAGCGGGACAGGTTATTAGCACAGATACGCAGTATTTT. Its protein product is CAQAGQVISTDTQYF.

A few counts support this clonotype. V gene TRBV5-1 combines with J gene TRBJ2-3, with 7 bases identical to TRBD2. The CDR3 has 15 residues. Germline V gene data show CDR1 as SGHRS and CDR2 as YFSETQ. Trimming cost V 4 bases and J 2 bases; bases outside gene matches: 7. The CDR3 is CASSLLLAPTDTQYF. CDR3 bases: TGCGCCAGCAGCCTTTTACTAGCGCCCACAGATACGCAGTATTTT.

There are a few counts of this clonotype. CDR3 DNA sequence: TGTGCCAGCAGCCAACAGGGGCGGACTGAAGCTTTCTTT. It encodes CASSQQGRTEAFF. The chain combines TRBV28 with TRBJ1-1; TRBD1 matches 7 bases. The J segment lost 5 bases and the V segment lost 6 bases, leaving 6 bases of the junction unmatched. The CDR3 covers 13 residues. The germline CDR1 and CDR2 sequences are MDHEN and SYDVKM.

This clonotype was seen only a few times. The genes are TRBV12-3 or TRBV12-4 and TRBJ1-4, with D tentatively TRBD1 (5 bases). Trimming pared 4 bases from V and 8 bases from J, leaving 17 bases between. The CDR3 spans 15 residues. The CDR3 region is CASSYSGPPREKLFF. The CDR3 DNA reads as TGTGCCAGCAGTTATTCGGGACCCCCAAGGGAAAAACTGTTTTTT.

The rearrangement joins TRBV10-3 to TRBJ2-3; D is uncertain. The CDR3 runs to 15 residues. V lost 2 bases and J 0 bases, leaving 9 bases between the germline ends. Germline CDR1 and CDR2: ENHRY and SYGVKD. This CDR3 reads CAISEGDRSTDTQYF. CDR3 nucleotides: TGTGCCATCAGTGAGGGAGATAGGAGCACAGATACGCAGTATTTT.

This rearrangement joins TRBV27 to TRBJ2-1, with D uncertain. The CDR3 is made up of 12 amino acids. Trimming left V 8 bases short and J 3 bases short, with 8 bases between. Looked up from germline, CDR1 is MNHEY and CDR2 is SMNVEV (reference sequence). The CDR3 DNA reads TGTGCCAGCCGACTGAACTACAATGAGCAGTTCTTC. Translation gives CASRLNYNEQFF.

This clonotype was detected only a few times. V gene TRBV7-9 combines with J gene TRBJ2-1, with TRBD2 as a possible D gene (7 bases). V lost 7 bases to trimming and J lost 7 bases, with 23 bases between them. The CDR3 contains 16 residues. Per the germline V gene, CDR1 is SEHNR and CDR2 is FQNEAQ (reference sequence). The CDR3 nucleotides are TGTGCCAGCATCGATACATCCGGGGGGCCGAGGAATGAGCAGTTCTTC. Its protein product is CASIDTSGGPRNEQFF.

In this sample, this clonotype turned up a few times. The chain combines TRBV2 with TRBJ2-7, with TRBD1 matching 11 bases. Trimming took 5 bases from V and 5 from J; bases not matched to a gene: 5. Germline-derived CDR1 and CDR2 are SNHLY and FYNNEI. The CDR3 totals 14 residues. The DNA of the CDR3 is TGTGCCAGCAGTTTGGACAGGGGGCGGGACGAGCAGTACTTC. Its translation: CASSLDRGRDEQYF.

This sequence joins TRBV7-9 and TRBJ2-3; 9 nucleotides match TRBD2. Trimming cost V 8 bases and J 5 bases; bases outside gene matches: 8. Germline-derived CDR1 and CDR2 are SEHNR and FQNEAQ (reference sequence). The CDR3 loop spans 14 amino acids. This CDR3 reads CASLTSGARDTQYF. CDR3 sequence (DNA): TGTGCCAGCTTGACTAGCGGAGCGAGAGATACGCAGTATTTT.